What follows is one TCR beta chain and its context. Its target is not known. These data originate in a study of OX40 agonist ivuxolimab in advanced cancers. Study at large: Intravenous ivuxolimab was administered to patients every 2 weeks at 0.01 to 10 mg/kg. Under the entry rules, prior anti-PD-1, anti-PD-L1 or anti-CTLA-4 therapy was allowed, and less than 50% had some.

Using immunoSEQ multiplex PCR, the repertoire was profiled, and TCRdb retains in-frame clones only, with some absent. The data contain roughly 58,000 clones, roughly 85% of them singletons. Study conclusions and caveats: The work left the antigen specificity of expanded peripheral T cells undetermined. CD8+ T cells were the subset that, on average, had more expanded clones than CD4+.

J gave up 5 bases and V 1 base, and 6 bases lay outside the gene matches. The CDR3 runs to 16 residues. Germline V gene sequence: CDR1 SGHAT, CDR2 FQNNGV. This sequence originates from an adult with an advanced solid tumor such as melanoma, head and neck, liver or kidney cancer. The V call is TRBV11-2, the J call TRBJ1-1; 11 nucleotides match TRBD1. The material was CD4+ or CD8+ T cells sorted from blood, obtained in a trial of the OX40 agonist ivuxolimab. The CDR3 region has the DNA TGTGCCAGCAGCTTAGCCACGGGACAGGGGGGAACTGAAGCTTTCTTT. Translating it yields CASSLATGQGGTEAFF.